This T cell receptor (beta chain) is drawn from a study of T-cell memory formation after mild COVID-19. One entry per CDR3 protein, called by TCRdb with MiXCR from the 5' RACE reads. The sample includes roughly 100,000 distinct CDR3 sequences, roughly 12% of them seen just once. This clonotype was observed many times. V dropped 4 bases and J dropped 4 bases, with 16 bases sitting between them. The CDR3 is 16 residues long. Material: PBMCs or a T cell subset sorted from them (not recorded which). This clonotype was sampled from an adult woman who had mild COVID-19 (a few samples of this study predate the infection). Cell type and time point are not known. The rearrangement links TRBV23-1 to TRBJ2-2; a weak D match, TRBD1 (5 bases). TRBV23-1 is designated an ORF whose function remains uncertain. CDR3 region: CASSRRQNRVTGELFF. The CDR3 DNA sequence: TGCGCCAGCAGTCGGAGACAGAACCGGGTCACCGGGGAGCTGTTTTTT.